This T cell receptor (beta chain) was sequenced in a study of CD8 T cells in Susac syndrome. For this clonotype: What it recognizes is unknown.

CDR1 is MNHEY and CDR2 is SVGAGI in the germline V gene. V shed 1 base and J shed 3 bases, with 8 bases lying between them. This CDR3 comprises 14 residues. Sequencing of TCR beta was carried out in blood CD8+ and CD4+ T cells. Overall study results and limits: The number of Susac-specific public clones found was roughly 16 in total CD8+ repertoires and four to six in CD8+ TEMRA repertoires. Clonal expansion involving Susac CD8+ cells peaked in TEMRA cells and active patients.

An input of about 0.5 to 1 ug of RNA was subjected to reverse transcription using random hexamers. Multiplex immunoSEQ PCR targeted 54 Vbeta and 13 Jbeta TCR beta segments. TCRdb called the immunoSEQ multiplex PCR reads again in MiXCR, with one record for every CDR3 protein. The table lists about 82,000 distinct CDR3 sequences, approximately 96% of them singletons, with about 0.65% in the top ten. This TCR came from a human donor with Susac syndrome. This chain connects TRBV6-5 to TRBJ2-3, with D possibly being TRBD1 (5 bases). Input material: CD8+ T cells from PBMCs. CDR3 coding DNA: TGTGCCAGCAGTTACTGGCAGGGAACAGATACGCAGTATTTT. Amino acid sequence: CASSYWQGTDTQYF.